The table lists the clone carrying this TCR beta chain with a few counts. Germline assignment: CDR1 MGHRA and CDR2 YSYEKL. Trimming at V came to 0 bases and at J to 10 bases, leaving 4 bases not matched to a gene. CDR3 length equals 14 residues. These data come from a study of T-cell memory formation after mild COVID-19. TCRdb ran MiXCR on the 5' RACE reads and lists one entry per CDR3 protein. The sample consists of roughly 480,000 distinct CDR3 sequences, around a quarter of them appearing once. This receptor was obtained from an adult woman who had mild COVID-19 (a few samples of this study predate the infection). Cell type and time point are not known. The sequencing input was PBMCs or a T cell subset sorted from them (not recorded which). The rearrangement joins TRBV4-1 to TRBJ2-1, with 9 bases that match TRBD2. DNA for the CDR3: TGCGCCAGCAGCCAAGACCTTAGCGGGAGAGAGCAGTTCTTC. Translating gives CASSQDLSGREQFF.